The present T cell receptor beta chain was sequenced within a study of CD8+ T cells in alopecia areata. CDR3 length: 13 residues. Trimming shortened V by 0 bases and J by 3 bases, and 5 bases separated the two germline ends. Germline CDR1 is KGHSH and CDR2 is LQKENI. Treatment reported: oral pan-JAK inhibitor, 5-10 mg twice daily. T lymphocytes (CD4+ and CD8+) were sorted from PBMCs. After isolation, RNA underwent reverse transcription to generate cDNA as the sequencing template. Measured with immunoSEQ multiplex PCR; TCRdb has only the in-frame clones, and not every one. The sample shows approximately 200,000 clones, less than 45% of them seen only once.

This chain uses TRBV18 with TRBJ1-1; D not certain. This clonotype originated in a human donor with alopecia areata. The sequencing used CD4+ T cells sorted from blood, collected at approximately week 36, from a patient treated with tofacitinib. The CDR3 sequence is CASSPPSYTEAFF. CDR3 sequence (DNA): TGTGCCAGCTCACCACCATCGTACACTGAAGCTTTCTTT.